The 16 T cell receptor beta chains below come from one sample, sequenced in a study of blood T cell repertoires in COVID-19. Sequencing used immunoSEQ multiplex PCR; TCRdb keeps in-frame clones, though not all of them. The sample yields tens of thousands of clones, around 85% seen once. The sample was peripheral blood. Receptors originate from a human donor in a cohort sampled during active COVID-19.

The chain joins TRBV6-4 to TRBJ1-2; TRBD1 is a possible D gene (5 bases). This CDR3 has 13 amino acids. Looked up from germline, CDR1 is MRHNA and CDR2 is SNTAGT. Deletions cut 4 bases from V and 1 base from J, with 7 bases between. The CDR3 protein is CASSVGVNYGYTF. The CDR3, as DNA: TGTGCCAGCAGTGTAGGGGTTAACTATGGCTACACCTTC.

J is TRBJ2-7 and V is TRBV19; 7 bases agree with TRBD1. Looked up from germline, CDR1 is LNHDA and CDR2 is SQIVND (reference sequence). The CDR3 is 13 amino acids. V dropped 6 bases and J dropped 2; count of bases not matched to a gene: 4. In DNA, the CDR3 is TGTGCCAGTAGCCGGACAGGTACCTACGAGCAGTACTTC. Its translation is CASSRTGTYEQYF.

This chain joins TRBV9 and TRBJ1-5; perhaps TRBD1 as D (5 bases). The CDR3 runs 15 residues. The germline V gene encodes CDR1 SGDLS and CDR2 YYNGEE. The V end was cut by 3 bases, the J end by 7 bases, with 17 bases between. CDR3 loop: CASSASTGGGQPQHF. The CDR3 DNA follows: TGTGCCAGCAGCGCCTCAACCGGGGGGGGACAGCCCCAGCATTTT.

This clone was detected once. The chain links TRBV5-6 to TRBJ2-7, with D perhaps TRBD2 (6 bases). Trimming shortened V by 4 bases and J by 6 bases, and 14 bases separated the two germline ends. This CDR3 spans 13 amino acids. The germline V gene encodes CDR1 SGHDT and CDR2 YYEEEE. CDR3 in DNA: TGTGCCAGCAGCCTGGGGAGGAGGGGCGAGCAGTACTTC. It specifies CASSLGRRGEQYF.

The CDR3 DNA follows: TGTGCCAGCAAGGGGGAGCGGTTCACAGATACGCAGTATTTT. Protein: CASKGERFTDTQYF. The chain is built from TRBV2 and TRBJ2-3; D may be TRBD1 (6 bases). The length of the CDR3 is 14 residues. CDR1 and CDR2 from the germline V gene are SNHLY and FYNNEI. The V gene lost 7 bases and the J gene lost 2 bases, with 13 bases spanning the gap.

This clone was observed a handful of times. Within the sample, other DNA sequences also encode this same CDR3. The J gene is TRBJ2-3, the V gene TRBV13; 9 bases align to TRBD2. The length of the CDR3 is 18 residues. Germline V lookup: CDR1 PRHDT, CDR2 FYEKMQ (reference sequence). CDR3 DNA: TGTCCCCCCAGCTTACCGGGCACTCGCGGGGGGGGCACAGATACGCAGTATTTT. Translating it yields CPPSLPGTRGGGTDTQYF.

This chain links TRBV7-8 with TRBJ1-5; 10 nucleotides agree with TRBD1. The germline CDR1 and CDR2 sequences are SGHVS and FQNEAQ. The CDR3 has 13 residues. With 5 bases clipped from V and 8 bases from J, the junction kept 3 bases outside the gene matches. Written as DNA, the CDR3 is TGTGCCAGCAGCCGGGACAGGGGAGAGCCCCAGCATTTT. Translation: CASSRDRGEPQHF.

This chain's CDR3 is CAWRAPDRTENQPQHF. CDR3 in DNA: TGTGCCTGGAGGGCTCCTGATAGGACAGAGAATCAGCCCCAGCATTTT. This sequence joins TRBV30 and TRBJ1-5, with D perhaps TRBD1 (6 bases). The germline V gene encodes CDR1 GTSNPN and CDR2 SVGIG (reference sequence). This CDR3 comprises 16 residues. The V and J ends lost 3 bases and 4 bases respectively, with 19 bases between them.

The gene calls are TRBV3-1 (or the pseudogene TRBV3-2) and TRBJ1-1; D gene uncertain. This CDR3 has 14 amino acids. CDR1 and CDR2 from the germline V gene are LGHDT and YNNKEL (reference sequence). The V end lost 1 base, the J end lost 5 bases, and 11 bases lay between the germline ends. The CDR3 DNA sequence: TGTGCCAGCAGCCAAGGCCCCGCCGGTACTGAAGCTTTCTTT. Translating it yields CASSQGPAGTEAFF.

The chain employs TRBV18 and TRBJ1-3; 7 nucleotides agree with TRBD1. Per the germline V gene, CDR1 is KGHSH and CDR2 is LQKENI. The CDR3 sequence is 15 residues long. Germline trimming cut 3 bases from V and 1 base from J; bases unmatched to any gene: 3. The CDR3 region has the DNA TGTGCCAGCTCACCCCCGACAGGGTCTGGAAACACCATATATTTT. Translated: CASSPPTGSGNTIYF.

The V call is TRBV19, the J call TRBJ2-6, with D maybe TRBD2 (5 bases). V lost 9 bases, J lost 0 bases, and 12 bases lay in between. Per germline, CDR1 LNHDA and CDR2 SQIVND (reference sequence). This CDR3 comprises 15 residues. The CDR3 nucleotides are TGTGCCAGCCGGGATCAGAGCTCTGGGGCCAACGTCCTGACTTTC. Translating gives CASRDQSSGANVLTF.

The rearrangement uses TRBV10-3 and TRBJ2-1; possible D gene TRBD1, 5 bases. Germline CDR1 ENHRY, CDR2 SYGVKD. V shed 6 bases and J shed 7 bases, with 10 bases lying between them. There are 12 residues in the CDR3. Here the CDR3 DNA reads TGTGCCATCAGCGCCTCAGGGAATGAGCAGTTCTTC. This encodes CAISASGNEQFF.

The chain has TRBV19 and TRBJ2-7, with 9 bases fitting TRBD2. The CDR3 sequence is 14 residues long. Germline V gene lookup returns CDR1 LNHDA and CDR2 SQIVND (reference sequence). Germline trimming cut 7 bases from V and 3 bases from J; bases unmatched to any gene: 7. The CDR3 bases are TGTGCCAGTAAAGAGACTAGCGGAAACTACGAGCAGTACTTC. Its translation: CASKETSGNYEQYF. The complete variable domain, with remaining parts taken from reference TRBV19 and TRBJ2-7, reads DGGITQSPKYLFRKEGQNVTLSCEQNLNHDAMYWYRQDPGQGLRLIYYSQIVNDFQKGDIAEGYSVSREKKESFPLTVTSAQKNPTAFYLCASKETSGNYEQYFGPGTRLTVT.

The count of this clone is one. The gene calls are TRBV24-1 and TRBJ2-1, with TRBD1 identical over 7 bases. The CDR3 contains 14 residues. Trimming cost V 3 bases and J 7 bases; bases outside gene matches: 5. Germline assignment: CDR1 KGHDR and CDR2 SFDVKD. CDR3 protein: CATSDTDRWNEQFF. CDR3 nucleotide sequence: TGTGCCACCAGTGATACGGACAGGTGGAATGAGCAGTTCTTC.

V is TRBV28 and J is TRBJ2-5, with a weak D call TRBD2 (5 bases). The germline V gene has CDR1 MDHEN and CDR2 SYDVKM. This CDR3 comprises 14 residues. The germline V and J ends were trimmed by 3 bases and 9 bases, with 17 bases remaining between them. The CDR3, as DNA: TGTGCCAGCAGTTTGGTGGGAGCAGTAAAGGCCCAGTACTTC. Translating gives CASSLVGAVKAQYF.

The gene calls are TRBV15 and TRBJ2-3; 9 bases are a match to TRBD1. Germline V lookup: CDR1 LNHNV, CDR2 YYDKDF (reference sequence). V gave up 2 bases and J gave up 4 bases; unmatched junction bases: 7. The CDR3 runs to 16 residues. The CDR3 sequence: CATSRPRTGDPDTQYF. In DNA form, the CDR3 reads TGTGCCACCAGCAGACCCCGGACAGGGGATCCAGATACGCAGTATTTT.